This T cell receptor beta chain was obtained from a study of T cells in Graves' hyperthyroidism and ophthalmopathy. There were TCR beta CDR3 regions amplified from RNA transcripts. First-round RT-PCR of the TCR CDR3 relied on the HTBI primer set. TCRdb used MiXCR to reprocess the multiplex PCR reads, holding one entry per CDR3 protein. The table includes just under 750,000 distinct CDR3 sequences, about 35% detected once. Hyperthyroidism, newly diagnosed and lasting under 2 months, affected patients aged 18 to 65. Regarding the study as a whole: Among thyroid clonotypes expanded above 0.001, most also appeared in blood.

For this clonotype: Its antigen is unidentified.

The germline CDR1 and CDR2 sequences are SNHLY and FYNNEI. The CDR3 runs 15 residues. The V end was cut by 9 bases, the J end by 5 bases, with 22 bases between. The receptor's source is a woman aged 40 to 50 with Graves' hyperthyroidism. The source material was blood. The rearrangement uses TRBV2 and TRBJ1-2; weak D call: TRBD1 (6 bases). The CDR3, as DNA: TGTGCCAGTAGTATAGGAGGGGAGAGGGGGTATGGCTACACCTTC. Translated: CASSIGGERGYGYTF. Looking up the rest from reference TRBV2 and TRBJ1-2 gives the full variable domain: EPEVTQTPSHQVTQMGQEVILRCVPISNHLYFYWYRQILGQKVEFLVSFYNNEISEKSEIFDDQFSVERPDGSNFTLKIRSTKLEDSAMYFCASSIGGERGYGYTFGSGTRLTVV.